This T cell receptor (beta chain) stems from a study of spatial heterogeneity in lung cancer. This clonotype was found many times. Antigen unknown. Broader study findings: It was found that expanded intratumoral alpha and beta TCR counts tracked tumor mutation counts.

A single record per CDR3 protein comes from TCRdb applying MiXCR to the 5' RACE reads. There are about 5,100 distinct CDR3 sequences in the sample; roughly 8.2% occur only once, and approximately 17% lies in the top ten. This sample's time point: sample taken at primary tumor resection. CDR3 length: 15 residues. CDR1 is MNHEY and CDR2 is SMNVEV in the germline V gene (reference sequence). Unmatched junction bases numbered 7, after V lost 5 bases and J lost 3 bases. This sequence was found in a female donor with early-stage non-small cell lung cancer. V usage is TRBV27 and J usage is TRBJ1-5; 7 nucleotides agree with TRBD1. The sample here was lung tumor tissue, taken at surgery. The CDR3 region is CASSPTGVDNQPQHF. Written as DNA, the CDR3 is TGTGCCAGCAGTCCTACAGGGGTAGACAATCAGCCCCAGCATTTT.